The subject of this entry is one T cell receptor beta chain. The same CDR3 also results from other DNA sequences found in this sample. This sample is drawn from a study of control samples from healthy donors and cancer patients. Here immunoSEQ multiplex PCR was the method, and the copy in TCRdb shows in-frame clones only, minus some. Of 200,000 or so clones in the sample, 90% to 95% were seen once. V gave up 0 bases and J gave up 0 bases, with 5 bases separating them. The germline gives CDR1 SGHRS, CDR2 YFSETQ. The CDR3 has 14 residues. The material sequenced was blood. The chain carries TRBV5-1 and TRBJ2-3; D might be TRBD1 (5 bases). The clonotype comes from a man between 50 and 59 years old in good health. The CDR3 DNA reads TGCGCCAGCAGCTTGGGGACAAGCACAGATACGCAGTATTTT. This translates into CASSLGTSTDTQYF. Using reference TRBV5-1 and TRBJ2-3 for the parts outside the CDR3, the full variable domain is KAGVTQTPRYLIKTRGQQVTLSCSPISGHRSVSWYQQTPGQGLQFLFEYFSETQRNKGNFPGRFSGRQFSNSRSEMNVSTLELGDSALYLCASSLGTSTDTQYFGPGTRLTVL.